This T cell receptor (beta chain) was captured by sequencing in a study of response to subunit inactivated influenza vaccine. This clonotype was detected only a few times. One entry per CDR3 protein results from TCRdb running MiXCR on the RT-PCR reads. Of under 500,000 distinct CDR3 sequences listed, 11% are singletons. The CDR3 spans 14 residues. Trimming cost V 5 bases and J 10 bases; bases outside gene matches: 8. Germline CDR1 reads ENHRY; CDR2 reads SYGVKD. The material sequenced was PBMCs from blood, taken about 6 weeks after vaccination. The rearrangement links TRBV10-3 to TRBJ2-1; 10 bases map to TRBD2. The sequence came from a man in his fifties or sixties who received an inactivated influenza vaccine. For the CDR3, the DNA is TGTGCCATCAGTTGGACTAGCGGTGCCTCGGAGCAGTTCTTC. Protein product: CAISWTSGASEQFF.